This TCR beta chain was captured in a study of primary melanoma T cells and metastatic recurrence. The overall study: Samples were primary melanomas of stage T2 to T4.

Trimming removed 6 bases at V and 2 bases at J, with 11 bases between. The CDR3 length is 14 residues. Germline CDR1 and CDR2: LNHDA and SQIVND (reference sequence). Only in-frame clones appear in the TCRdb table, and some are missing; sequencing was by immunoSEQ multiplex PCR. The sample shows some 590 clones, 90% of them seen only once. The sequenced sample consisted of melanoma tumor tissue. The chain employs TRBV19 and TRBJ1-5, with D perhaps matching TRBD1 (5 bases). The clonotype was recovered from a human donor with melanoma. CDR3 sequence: CASRGSTGNQPQHF. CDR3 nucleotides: TGTGCCAGTAGGGGATCGACAGGCAATCAGCCCCAGCATTTT.